This T cell receptor beta chain was sequenced during a study of monozygotic twins with inflammatory bowel disease. Amplification used two nested PCRs: roughly 15 cycles, then roughly 9 cycles, on TCRalpha/TCRbeta cDNA. Reanalyzing the 5' RACE reads, TCRdb keeps one entry per CDR3 protein, without DNA. Its clone listing holds about 380,000 distinct CDR3 sequences. In germline, CDR1 is SQVTM, CDR2 ANQGSEA. The CDR3 loop spans 14 amino acids. The sequenced sample consisted of blood. The rearrangement uses TRBV29-1 and TRBJ2-3; TCRdb selects TRBD1, and the lack of DNA leaves this call unchecked. The receptor's source is a human donor with ulcerative colitis or Crohn's disease, or a healthy co-twin of an affected twin (not recorded which). This CDR3 is CSVGRGNKVDTQYF.